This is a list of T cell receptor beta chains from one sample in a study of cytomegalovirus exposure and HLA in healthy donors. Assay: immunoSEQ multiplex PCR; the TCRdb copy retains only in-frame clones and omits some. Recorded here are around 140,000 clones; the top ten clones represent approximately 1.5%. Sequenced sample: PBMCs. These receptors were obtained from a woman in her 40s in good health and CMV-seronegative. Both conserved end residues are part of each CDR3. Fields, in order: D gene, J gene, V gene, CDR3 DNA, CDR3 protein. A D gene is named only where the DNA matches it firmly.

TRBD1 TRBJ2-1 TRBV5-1 TGCGCCAGCAGCCTCACAGGACAGGGTGGTACCGATGAGCAGTTCTTC CASSLTGQGGTDEQFF
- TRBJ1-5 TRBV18 TGTGCCAGCTCACCACCGGGGGCACAGGGCAATCAGCCCCAGCATTTT CASSPPGAQGNQPQHF
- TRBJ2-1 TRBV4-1 TGCGCCAGCAGCCGGGAACTAGTCTCCAATGAGCAGTTCTTC CASSRELVSNEQFF
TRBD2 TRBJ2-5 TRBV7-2 TGTGCCAGCAGCTACCGACTAGCGGGGGGGGAGACCCAGTACTTC CASSYRLAGGETQYF
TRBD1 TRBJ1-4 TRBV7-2 TGTGCCAGCAGCTTGGACAGGAGTAATGAAAAACTGTTTTTT CASSLDRSNEKLFF
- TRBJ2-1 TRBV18 TGTGCCAGCTCAACCCAGGGCGGGGAGTACAATGAGCAGTTCTTC CASSTQGGEYNEQFF
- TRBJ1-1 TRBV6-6 TGTGCCAGCAGTCCCGGACAGAACACTGAAGCTTTCTTT CASSPGQNTEAFF
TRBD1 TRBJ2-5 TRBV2 TGTGCCAGCAGAGAGCAAGGACAGGTCCAAGGGGAGACCCAGTACTTC CASREQGQVQGETQYF
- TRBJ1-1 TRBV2 TGTGCCAGCAGGTTCCAGTCGAACACTGAAGCTTTCTTT CASRFQSNTEAFF
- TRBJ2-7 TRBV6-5 TGTGCCAGCAGTTTAGGGCGGACAGCCTACGAGCAGTACTTC CASSLGRTAYEQYF
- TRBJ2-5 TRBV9 TGTGCCAGCAGCCCTCGGCCGGGCGGGGAGACCCAGTACTTC CASSPRPGGETQYF
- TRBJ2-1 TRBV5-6 TGTGCCAGCAGCTTTAGTCAGAGCGCGGGGCGCTACAATGAGCAGTTCTTC CASSFSQSAGRYNEQFF
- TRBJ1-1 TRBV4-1 TGCGCCAGCAGCCGAGTCGGATCGGGATCTGAAGCTTTCTTT CASSRVGSGSEAFF
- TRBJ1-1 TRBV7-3 TGTGCCAGCAGCGTCCAGGGCGCGGGGACTGAAGCTTTCTTT CASSVQGAGTEAFF
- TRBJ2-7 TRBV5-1 TGCGCCAGCAACCAGGGGAGCTCCTACGAGCAGTACTTC CASNQGSSYEQYF
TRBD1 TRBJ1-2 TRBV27 TGTGCCAGCAGTTCGTGGACAGGTTTCGGAGGCTACACCTTC CASSSWTGFGGYTF
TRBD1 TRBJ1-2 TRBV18 TGTGCCAGCTCACCCCTTGGGACAGCCTTACGGGGGATCGGCTACACCTTC CASSPLGTALRGIGYTF
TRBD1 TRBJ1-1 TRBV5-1 TGCGCCAGCAGCTTGGTATGGCAGGGGGCGAGGGAAAACACTGAAGCTTTCTTT CASSLVWQGARENTEAFF
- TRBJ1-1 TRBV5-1 TGCGCCAGCAGTCTGGCGGTCCGGTCCGAAGCTTTCTTT CASSLAVRSEAFF
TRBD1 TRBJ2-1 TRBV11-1 TGTGCCAGCAGCTCCGACAGGGGGCGGTTCAGTGAGCAGTTCTTC CASSSDRGRFSEQFF
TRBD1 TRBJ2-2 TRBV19 TGTGCCAGTATTCCCGGGACAGGGGGCTACACCGGGGAGCTGTTTTTT CASIPGTGGYTGELFF
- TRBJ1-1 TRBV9 TGTGCCAGCAGCGTAGATCCTCAGGGAGGACAAGCTTTCTTT CASSVDPQGGQAFF
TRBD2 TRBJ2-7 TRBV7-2 TGTGCCAGCAGCCGTGCGACCGGGGGGGTCTACTACGAGCAGTACTTC CASSRATGGVYYEQYF
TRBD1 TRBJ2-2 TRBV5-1 TGCGCCAGCACCAACCAACTGGGACAGGGGGCCGGGGAGCTGTTTTTT CASTNQLGQGAGELFF
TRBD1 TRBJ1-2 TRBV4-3 TGCGCCAGCAGCCGCCAACAGGGGTCTGGCTACACCTTC CASSRQQGSGYTF
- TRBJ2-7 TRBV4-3 TGCGCCAGCAGCCAAGACGCACAGGGTCGTTTCTACGAGCAGTACTTC CASSQDAQGRFYEQYF
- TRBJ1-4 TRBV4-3 TGCGCCAGCAGCCAAGGGGACGGGACTCACCCGAATGAAAAACTGTTTTTT CASSQGDGTHPNEKLFF
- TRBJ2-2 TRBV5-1 TGCGCCAGCAGCTTATCCCGGACAGCTAACACCGGGGAGCTGTTTTTT CASSLSRTANTGELFF
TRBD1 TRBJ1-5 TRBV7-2 TGTGCCAGCAGCTTAGAGACAGGGTTTTATCAGCCCCAGCATTTT CASSLETGFYQPQHF
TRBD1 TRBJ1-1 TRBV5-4 TGTGCCAGCAGCTTATCTTCGACAGGGATGAACACTGAAGCTTTCTTT CASSLSSTGMNTEAFF
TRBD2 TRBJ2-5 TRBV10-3 TGTGCCATCAGTTTTGGGACTAGCGGCATTGGGACCCAGTACTTC CAISFGTSGIGTQYF
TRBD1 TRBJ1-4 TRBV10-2 TGCGCCAGCAGTGCGGGACAGGGGAGAGAAAAACTGTTTTTT CASSAGQGREKLFF
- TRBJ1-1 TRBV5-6 TGTGCCAGCAGCTTAACAGGGAGAGAAGCTTTCTTT CASSLTGREAFF
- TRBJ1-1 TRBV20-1 TGCAGTGCTAGAATAGCTGAAGCTTTCTTT CSARIAEAFF
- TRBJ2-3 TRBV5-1 TGCGCCAGCAGCTTGGCCCAACAGGGTTGGACAGATACGCAGTATTTT CASSLAQQGWTDTQYF
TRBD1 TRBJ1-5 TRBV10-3 TGTGCCATCAGTGAGTCAAAGATGGACAGGGTCAATCAGCCCCAGCATTTT CAISESKMDRVNQPQHF
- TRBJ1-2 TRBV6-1 TGTGCCACGACAATTAACTATGGCTACACCTTC CATTINYGYTF
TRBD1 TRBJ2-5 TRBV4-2 TGTGCCAGCAGCCAAGATGGCCAGGGGGAAGAGACCCAGTACTTC CASSQDGQGEETQYF
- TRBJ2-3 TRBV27 TGTGCCAGCAGTTTAACCCGGACAGCGAAGCAGTATTTT CASSLTRTAKQYF
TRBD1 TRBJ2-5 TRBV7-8 TGTGCCAGCAGCCGGGTTGGGTATCAACCAGGGGGCTCTCAAGAGACCCAGTACTTC CASSRVGYQPGGSQETQYF
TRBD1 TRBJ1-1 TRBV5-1 TGCGCCAGCAGCGCGGGACAGGCCTATGAAGCTTTCTTT CASSAGQAYEAFF
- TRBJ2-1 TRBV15 TGTGCCACCAGCAGACCTGGGGGGGCGGGGGCCCTCTCCTACAATGAGCAGTTCTTC CATSRPGGAGALSYNEQFF
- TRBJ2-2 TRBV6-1 TGTGCCAGCAGTTCCGACAGGAACACCGGGGAGCTGTTTTTT CASSSDRNTGELFF
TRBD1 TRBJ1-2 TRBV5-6 TGTGCCAGCACCCGGACAGGGGGATTAAGTGGCTACACCTTC CASTRTGGLSGYTF
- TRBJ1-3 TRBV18 TGTGCCAGCTCACTTCAGGGTGAAAAAAACACCATATATTTT CASSLQGEKNTIYF